This T cell receptor beta chain was identified in a study of patients and donors after allogeneic stem cell transplantation. TCRdb re-called the RT-PCR reads with MiXCR, one entry per CDR3 protein. The sample records about a million distinct CDR3 sequences, roughly 18% being singletons. The CDR3 length is 13 residues. The V gene's germline CDR1 is DFQATT and CDR2 SNEGSKA (reference sequence). V shed 3 bases and J shed 0 bases, with 7 bases lying between them. In this sample, this clonotype turned up many times. The chain recombines TRBV20-1 with TRBJ2-3; no firm D call. This sequence originates from a human donor who was either an allogeneic HSCT recipient or a stem cell or donor lymphocyte infusion donor (not recorded which). It is not recorded whose cells these are; they may come from a transplant donor. The sample taken for sequencing was blood, either unsorted or a sorted T cell fraction (not recorded which). CDR3 sequence reads: CSARFFSTDTQYF. In DNA form, the CDR3 reads TGCAGTGCTAGGTTTTTTAGCACAGATACGCAGTATTTT.